This T cell receptor (beta chain) originates from a study of blood T cells in healthy people across ages. Study-wide context: Per two T cells, template switching captured roughly one barcoded beta molecule.

This clonotype has a handful of counts. Between the trimmed V and J ends, which lost 2 bases and 3 bases, there was a span of 12 bases. This CDR3 contains 15 residues. There were healthy Caucasian individuals from Russia, aged roughly 6 to 100, serving as donors. PCR was performed a second time for about 6 to 12 cycles using a sample-barcoded 5' primer and a J-beta primer mix. Each CDR3 protein is one row after TCRdb ran MiXCR on the 5' RACE reads. Of 1,300,000 or so distinct CDR3 sequences in the sample, approximately 59% were seen once. The receptor comes from a man younger than 35 in good health. The sample taken for sequencing was blood. V usage is TRBV12-3 or TRBV12-4 and J usage is TRBJ2-3, with D possibly matching TRBD2 (5 bases). CDR3 in amino acids: CASSLNTRGTDTQYF. CDR3 DNA: TGTGCCAGCAGTTTAAACACTAGAGGGACAGATACGCAGTATTTT.